A single sample gave rise to the 23 T cell receptor beta chains below, sequenced in a study of T cells in women clearing cervical HPV infection. Sequencing used immunoSEQ multiplex PCR; TCRdb keeps in-frame clones, though not all of them. Its listing shows about 31,000 clones. The sequencing input was blood buffy coat. Every receptor here comes from a woman aged 18 to 69 with a cervical HPV16 infection that either progressed to CIN3+ or cleared (not recorded which).

With regard to this clone: The read comes to an end 3 residues before the CDR3 does, leaving the germline J gene to fill in the end. The genes are TRBV20-1 and TRBJ2-2; 8 nucleotides match TRBD2. The CDR3 length is 14 residues. After removal of 5 bases from V and 4 bases from J, the junction contained 6 bases not matched to a gene. The germline V gene has CDR1 DFQATT and CDR2 SNEGSKA (reference sequence). CDR3 DNA (partial): TGCAGTGCTTCTTTAGCGGGGAGCACCGGGGAG. Protein product: CSASLAGSTGE. The CDR3 in full is CSASLAGSTGELFF.

Remarks on this clone: The read is 3 residues too short to cover the CDR3 end, so that end is filled in from the germline J gene. This specimen includes other DNA sequences encoding the same CDR3. V gene TRBV2 combines with J gene TRBJ1-3, with 7 positions matching TRBD1. The V gene end was trimmed by 9 bases and the J gene end by 3 bases; junction bases not matched to a gene: 8. The CDR3 totals 14 residues. Germline V gives CDR1 SNHLY, CDR2 FYNNEI. The CDR3 region is CASGDRTLGNTIYF. Incomplete CDR3 DNA: TGTGCCAGTGGGGACAGAACTCTTGGAAACACC. The whole variable domain, filled in from reference TRBV2 and TRBJ1-3, reads EPEVTQTPSHQVTQMGQEVILRCVPISNHLYFYWYRQILGQKVEFLVSFYNNEISEKSEIFDDQFSVERPDGSNFTLKIRSTKLEDSAMYFCASGDRTLGNTIYFGEGSWLTVV.

Of note for this clone: The read ends 3 residues before the CDR3 terminus; that terminus is restored from the germline J gene. The rearrangement links TRBV7-9 to TRBJ1-1; 7 positions agree with TRBD1. This CDR3 is built from 14 residues. The germline gives CDR1 SEHNR, CDR2 FQNEAQ (reference sequence). Here the CDR3 reads CASSFPGQREEAFF. CDR3 bases read: TGTGCCAGCAGCTTTCCGGGACAGCGAGAAGAA.

Note on this clone: The sequenced fragment ends 3 residues before the CDR3 boundary, so the rest is inferred from the germline J gene. The chain uses TRBV20-1 and TRBJ1-5; 7 positions match TRBD1. The CDR3 length is 15 residues. Germline V lookup: CDR1 DFQATT, CDR2 SNEGSKA (reference sequence). J was trimmed by 4 bases and V by 1 base; bases with no gene match: 7. The CDR3 bases that were read are TGCAGTGCTAGAGGCGGCAGGGGGTTAAATCAGCCC. Translating gives CSARGGRGLNQP. Given in full, the CDR3 is CSARGGRGLNQPQHF.

About this clone itself: The read ends 3 residues shy of where the CDR3 ends; the end is completed using the germline J gene. This sequence joins TRBV2 and TRBJ1-2, with 7 bases lining up with TRBD1. The CDR3 has 14 amino acids. The J segment lost 3 bases and the V segment lost 4 bases, leaving 5 bases of the junction unmatched. Germline CDR1 reads SNHLY; CDR2 reads FYNNEI. CDR3 sequence reads: CASSGQGVDYGYTF. The CDR3 bases that were read are TGTGCCAGCAGTGGGCAGGGGGTCGACTATGGC.

Concerning this clone: The junction differs from germline at one of its ends, possibly a read error. The CDR3 extends 3 residues past the end of the read, so its final part is completed from the germline J gene. The chain combines TRBV20-1 with TRBJ1-3; D not resolved. CDR3 size: 14 residues. Germline lookup yields CDR1 DFQATT and CDR2 SNEGSKA (reference sequence). Here the CDR3 reads CSAGDQRSGNTIYF. The CDR3 bases that were read are TGCAGTGCTGGAGACCAGAGGTCTGGAAACACC.

About this clone: The read ends 3 residues before the CDR3 terminus; that terminus is restored from the germline J gene. The V call is TRBV6-2 or TRBV6-3, the J call TRBJ2-4; maybe TRBD1 (6 bases). CDR3 length: 11 amino acids. Germline V CDR1 and CDR2: MNHEY, SVGEGT. Partial CDR3 DNA: TGTGCCAGCTCACAGGGATATGGT. It is translated as CASSQGYG. The whole CDR3 sequence reads CASSQGYGQYF.

On this clone itself: Read coverage stops 3 residues before the CDR3 terminus; the germline J gene supplies the remainder. The chain employs TRBV18 and TRBJ1-1, with D tentatively TRBD1 (5 bases). V was shortened by 2 bases and J by 3 bases, with 7 bases between the two germline ends. CDR1 KGHSH and CDR2 LQKENI come from the germline V gene. There are 13 residues in the CDR3. The sequenced CDR3 bases are TGTGCCAGCTCACCAGAGACAGACACTGAA. This encodes CASSPETDTE. In full, the CDR3 reads CASSPETDTEAFF.

As for this clone: Read coverage stops 3 residues before the CDR3 terminus; the germline J gene supplies the remainder. This sequence joins TRBV7-2 and TRBJ1-2; D perhaps matches TRBD1 (6 bases). Germline CDR1 SGHTA, CDR2 FQGNSA. The CDR3 sequence is 14 residues long. CDR3 bases read: TGTGCCAGCAGCCCCGGAAGTAAGGGGGATACC. This sequence encodes CASSPGSKGDT. The whole CDR3 region reads CASSPGSKGDTYTF.

On this clone itself: From the germline J gene comes the end of the CDR3, since the read stops 3 residues before it. The chain has TRBV2 and TRBJ1-2, with 9 bases identical to TRBD1. The CDR3 consists of 15 residues. Germline V lookup: CDR1 SNHLY, CDR2 FYNNEI. With V trimmed by 6 bases and J by 1 base, 6 bases remained unmatched. CDR3 DNA (partial): TGTGCCAGCAGGCAAGACAGGGGGGGTAACTATGGC. Its protein is CASRQDRGGNYG. The whole CDR3 is CASRQDRGGNYGYTF.

Notes on this clone: The DNA ends 3 residues before the CDR3 does, and the rest of the CDR3 is filled in from the germline J gene. The chain links TRBV5-4 to TRBJ2-1, with 9 bases identical to TRBD1. Losses at the gene ends were 4 bases for V and 9 bases for J; bases not matched to a gene: 11. Germline assignment: CDR1 SGHNT and CDR2 YYREEE (reference sequence). The CDR3 is 15 residues long. The DNA read from the CDR3 is TGTGCCAGCAGCCCGCCCCGACAGGGGGTGCGTGAG. Its translation: CASSPPRQGVRE. The full CDR3 reads CASSPPRQGVREQFF.

On this clone: The read comes to an end 3 residues before the CDR3 does, leaving the germline J gene to fill in the end. The rearrangement links TRBV18 to TRBJ1-2; 8 bases align to TRBD1. This CDR3 is 17 amino acids long. Germline CDR1 reads KGHSH; CDR2 reads LQKENI. CDR3 DNA, as far as it was read: TGTGCCAGCTCACCGGGAGGACAGGGCACCCAACTCCACGAC. Protein sequence: CASSPGGQGTQLHD. The entire CDR3 sequence reads CASSPGGQGTQLHDYTF. Based on the CDR3 plus reference TRBV18 and TRBJ1-2, the full variable domain is NAGVMQNPRHLVRRRGQEARLRCSPMKGHSHVYWYRQLPEEGLKFMVYLQKENIIDESGMPKERFSAEFPKEGPSILRIQQVVRGDSAAYFCASSPGGQGTQLHDYTFGSGTRLTVV.

To note about this clone: The CDR3 end lies 3 residues beyond the end of the read and is filled in from the germline J gene. V is TRBV7-6 and J is TRBJ1-5; 7 bases agree with TRBD1. This CDR3 has 14 amino acids. Germline CDR1 and CDR2: SGHVS and FNYEAQ. V shed 5 bases, J shed 6 bases, and the junction held 7 bases outside the gene matches. The CDR3 is CASSPGQRFQPQHF. Incomplete CDR3 DNA: TGTGCCAGCAGCCCGGGACAGAGATTTCAGCCC.

As to this clone: The read falls 3 residues short of the CDR3 end, and the missing part is taken from the germline J gene. The chain employs TRBV6-1 and TRBJ1-4; the D gene is possibly TRBD1 (5 bases). This CDR3 contains 15 residues. Germline lookup yields CDR1 MNHNS and CDR2 SASEGT. The CDR3 protein is CASSDLGSGANVLFF. CDR3 DNA, as far as it was read: TGTGCCAGCAGTGATCTAGGGTCTGGGGCCAACGTA.

Comment on this clone: The CDR3 end lies 3 residues beyond the end of the read and is filled in from the germline J gene. This rearrangement joins TRBV11-2 to TRBJ1-1, with 8 positions matching TRBD1. This CDR3 spans 15 amino acids. Germline assignment: CDR1 SGHAT and CDR2 FQNNGV. V was clipped by 0 bases and J by 5 bases; unmatched bases: 5. The CDR3 spells CASSLDRGLETEAFF. The CDR3 DNA, read in part, is TGTGCCAGCAGCTTAGACAGGGGGCTAGAGACTGAA.

To note about this clone: Coverage ceases 3 residues before the CDR3 finishes, and the germline J gene fills in the end. The rearrangement links TRBV15 to TRBJ1-5; tentatively, D is TRBD1 (5 bases). Germline V gives CDR1 LNHNV, CDR2 YYDKDF (reference sequence). The CDR3 length is 16 residues. The V gene lost 0 bases and the J gene lost 0 bases, with 9 bases spanning the gap. CDR3 DNA, as far as it was read: TGTGCCACCAGCAGAGACCGACAGACTAGCAATCAGCCC. Its translation: CATSRDRQTSNQP. The entire CDR3 reads CATSRDRQTSNQPQHF. Drawing the rest from reference TRBV15 and TRBJ1-5, the complete variable domain is DAMVIQNPRYQVTQFGKPVTLSCSQTLNHNVMYWYQQKSSQAPKLLFHYYDKDFNNEADTPDNFQSRRPNTSFCFLDIRSPGLGDTAMYLCATSRDRQTSNQPQHFGDGTRLSIL.

To note about this clone: The read ends 3 residues shy of where the CDR3 ends; the end is completed using the germline J gene. This sequence joins TRBV2 and TRBJ1-2; weak D call: TRBD1 (6 bases). Germline V gene data show CDR1 as SNHLY and CDR2 as FYNNEI. V dropped 3 bases and J dropped 6 bases, with 11 bases sitting between them. The CDR3 contains 13 residues. CDR3 residues: CASSEAGDDGYTF. Incomplete CDR3 DNA: TGTGCCAGCAGTGAGGCAGGGGATGATGGC.

Worth noting for this clone: The observed sequence ends 3 residues before the CDR3 terminus, with the missing tail filled in from the germline J gene. The chain joins TRBV2 to TRBJ1-4; no clear D gene. CDR1 is SNHLY and CDR2 is FYNNEI in the germline V gene. The CDR3 spans 15 residues. This CDR3 reads CASSGWPMDNSPLFF. The covered CDR3 bases are TGTGCCAGCTCGGGGTGGCCTATGGATAATTCACCA.

The CDR3 reads CASSLLEQGRDTEAFF. Partial CDR3 DNA: TGTGCCAGCTCACTTCTCGAACAGGGCCGGGACACTGAA. The J gene is TRBJ1-1, the V gene TRBV18; maybe TRBD1 (6 bases). With the read ending 3 residues before the CDR3 end, the germline J gene is used to fill in that end. Trimming shortened V by 4 bases and J by 3 bases, and 18 bases separated the two germline ends. There are 16 residues in the CDR3. Germline V lookup: CDR1 KGHSH, CDR2 LQKENI.

As regards this clone: The read halts 3 residues ahead of the CDR3 end, with the missing end drawn from the germline J gene. This chain links TRBV30 with TRBJ1-4; 9 bases are shared with TRBD1. Germline V gene lookup returns CDR1 GTSNPN and CDR2 SVGIG (reference sequence). The length of the CDR3 is 21 residues. Unmatched junction bases numbered 25, after V lost 0 bases and J lost 8 bases. Partial CDR3 DNA: TGTGCCTGGAGTGTCGCCCTTGGTACAGGGACAGGGTTTGGTTGGGGAGAAAAA. As protein: CAWSVALGTGTGFGWGEK. The full CDR3 is CAWSVALGTGTGFGWGEKLFF. Drawing the rest from reference TRBV30 and TRBJ1-4, the complete variable domain is SQTIHQWPATLVQPVGSPLSLECTVEGTSNPNLYWYRQAAGRGLQLLFYSVGIGQISSEVPQNLSASRPQDRQFILSSKKLLLSDSGFYLCAWSVALGTGTGFGWGEKLFFGSGTQLSVL.

About this clone itself: The read ends 3 residues early relative to the CDR3; the germline J gene fills the gap. V is TRBV20-1 and J is TRBJ2-3, with D maybe TRBD2 (6 bases). The CDR3 sequence is 12 residues long. V was trimmed by 1 base and J by 4 bases, leaving 6 bases between them. Germline V gene sequence: CDR1 DFQATT, CDR2 SNEGSKA (reference sequence). The part of the CDR3 DNA that was read is TGCAGTGCTAGAGGACTAGCAGATACG. Encoded protein: CSARGLADT. The whole CDR3 region reads CSARGLADTQYF.

Concerning this clone: The CDR3 end falls 3 residues outside the read, so it is completed with the germline J gene. The chain recombines TRBV10-3 with TRBJ2-1; possibly TRBD1 for D (5 bases). V dropped 2 bases and J dropped 7 bases, with 6 bases sitting between them. This CDR3 has 12 amino acids. Germline CDR1 reads ENHRY; CDR2 reads SYGVKD. CDR3 region: CAISERTNEQFF. The part of the CDR3 DNA that was read is TGTGCCATCAGTGAGCGGACAAATGAG.

Of note for this clone: The CDR3 is cut off 3 residues early in the read; its end comes from the germline J gene. The rearrangement joins TRBV20-1 to TRBJ2-2, with 7 bases fitting TRBD2. CDR1 is DFQATT, CDR2 SNEGSKA, per germline (reference sequence). J lost 1 base, V lost 4 bases, and 0 bases had no gene match. CDR3 length equals 13 residues. Partial CDR3 DNA: TGCAGTGCTATAGCGGGGAACACCGGGGAG. Its protein product is CSAIAGNTGE. The full CDR3 protein reads CSAIAGNTGELFF.